A single sample gave rise to the 12 T cell receptor beta chains below, sequenced in a study of a mutant IDH1 vaccine in newly diagnosed glioma. Sample time point: week 47, end of study. The study gave 300 ug of mutant IDH1 20-mer peptide per vaccine dose, with topical imiquimod. Clones were read by immunoSEQ multiplex PCR, and TCRdb kept only the in-frame ones, dropping some. This table has 45,000 to 65,000 clones, 65% appearing once. These receptors' targets are unknown. Sample: peripheral blood mononuclear cells (PBMCs), taken from a glioma patient whose treatment included an IDH1 peptide vaccine. The receptors shown here come from a man in his forties with glioma. Some clones in this sample may be carry-over from other donors' samples.

The rearrangement links TRBV4-2 to TRBJ1-6, with D perhaps TRBD1 (5 bases). CDR1 LGHNA and CDR2 YNFKEQ come from the germline V gene. With 1 base removed from V and 12 bases from J, the gap between germline ends came to 19 bases. The CDR3 runs to 16 residues. The CDR3 here is CASSQGGGPGGLPLHF. The CDR3 DNA reads TGTGCCAGCAGCCAAGGGGGCGGGCCCGGAGGATTACCCCTCCACTTT.

V usage is TRBV7-8 and J usage is TRBJ1-3; D possibly corresponds to TRBD1 (5 bases). Per germline, CDR1 SGHVS and CDR2 FQNEAQ. The V end was cut by 5 bases, the J end by 2 bases, with 16 bases between. The CDR3 length is 16 residues. In DNA, the CDR3 is TGTGCCAGCAGCACCCAGGGCCGAGTCGCTGGAAACACCATATATTTT. Translation gives CASSTQGRVAGNTIYF.

This clone has a single count. The chain employs TRBV18 and TRBJ2-5, with 11 nucleotides matching TRBD1. V shed 2 bases and J 5 bases; nucleotides not matched to a gene: 1. Germline V gene lookup returns CDR1 KGHSH and CDR2 LQKENI. This CDR3 contains 14 residues. CDR3 sequence reads: CASSPGQGAETQYF. The CDR3 coding sequence is TGTGCCAGCTCACCAGGACAGGGGGCCGAGACCCAGTACTTC.

The genes are TRBV19 and TRBJ2-7, with unresolved D. The CDR3 covers 13 residues. Germline CDR1 and CDR2: LNHDA and SQIVND (reference sequence). V was pared by 1 base and J by 7 bases, with 11 bases between. The CDR3 coding sequence is TGTGCCAGTAGTATAGTCGGGTACACGGAGCAGTACTTC. It yields the protein CASSIVGYTEQYF.

V usage is TRBV19 and J usage is TRBJ1-3; D not resolved. The CDR3 is 16 amino acids. Germline CDR1 is LNHDA and CDR2 is SQIVND (reference sequence). V was shortened by 1 base and J by 0 bases, with 10 bases between the two germline ends. CDR3 nucleotides: TGTGCCAGTAGTATAGGGGCTCAGGCCTCTGGAAACACCATATATTTT. Protein sequence: CASSIGAQASGNTIYF.

CDR3 in amino acids: CSVKATGGAYEKLFF. The CDR3 region has the DNA TGCAGCGTTAAAGCTACAGGGGGCGCCTATGAAAAACTGTTTTTT. The rearrangement uses TRBV29-1 and TRBJ1-4, with 9 bases that match TRBD1. Looked up from germline, CDR1 is SQVTM and CDR2 is ANQGSEA. The CDR3 runs to 15 residues. Unmatched junction bases numbered 10, after V lost 5 bases and J lost 6 bases.

The V gene is TRBV19, the J gene TRBJ2-1; 16 bases are shared with TRBD2. In germline, CDR1 is LNHDA, CDR2 SQIVND (reference sequence). The CDR3 loop spans 14 amino acids. The ends lost 10 bases at V and 7 bases at J; junction bases unmatched: 4. CDR3 nucleotides: TGTGCCACCACGGGACTAGCGGGGGGGAATGAGCAGTTCTTC. This encodes CATTGLAGGNEQFF.

V gene TRBV15 combines with J gene TRBJ2-3; D not resolved. Germline V gene data show CDR1 as LNHNV and CDR2 as YYDKDF (reference sequence). V was trimmed by 1 base and J by 0 bases, leaving 5 bases between them. The CDR3 totals 14 residues. CDR3 amino acids: CATSRGSSTDTQYF. In DNA form, the CDR3 reads TGTGCCACCAGCAGAGGGTCAAGCACAGATACGCAGTATTTT. Together with reference TRBV15 and TRBJ2-3, the CDR3 gives the full variable domain: DAMVIQNPRYQVTQFGKPVTLSCSQTLNHNVMYWYQQKSSQAPKLLFHYYDKDFNNEADTPDNFQSRRPNTSFCFLDIRSPGLGDTAMYLCATSRGSSTDTQYFGPGTRLTVL.

This clone was counted a few times. The rearrangement links TRBV30 to TRBJ1-2; D is perhaps TRBD1 (6 bases). V lost 2 bases and J lost 2, with 9 bases in between. Germline V CDR1 and CDR2: GTSNPN, SVGIG (reference sequence). The CDR3 spans 13 residues. The CDR3 here is CAWSRTANYGYTF. The CDR3 region has the DNA TGTGCCTGGAGTCGGACAGCCAACTATGGCTACACCTTC.

The CDR3 loop reads CASSPSSPGGTQYF. The DNA for the CDR3 is TGTGCCAGCTCACCGTCCTCCCCCGGGGGGACCCAGTACTTC. This rearrangement joins TRBV18 to TRBJ2-5; tentative D call: TRBD2 (6 bases). V lost 3 bases and J lost 7, with 15 bases in between. Germline CDR1 KGHSH, CDR2 LQKENI. This CDR3 spans 14 amino acids. Combining the CDR3 with reference TRBV18 and TRBJ2-5 gives the whole variable domain NAGVMQNPRHLVRRRGQEARLRCSPMKGHSHVYWYRQLPEEGLKFMVYLQKENIIDESGMPKERFSAEFPKEGPSILRIQQVVRGDSAAYFCASSPSSPGGTQYFGPGTRLLVL.

This chain uses TRBV5-5 with TRBJ1-2; 10 bases are a match to TRBD1. V shed 4 bases and J 6 bases; nucleotides not matched to a gene: 6. Germline lookup yields CDR1 SGHKS and CDR2 YYEKEE (reference sequence). The CDR3 spans 14 residues. In DNA form, the CDR3 reads TGTGCCAGCAGCCAATCGGGACAGGGGAATGGCTACACCTTC. Protein: CASSQSGQGNGYTF.

V and J are TRBV18 and TRBJ2-1; 13 bases line up with TRBD2. CDR3 length equals 17 residues. Germline V gives CDR1 KGHSH, CDR2 LQKENI. The trim removed 4 bases at V and 4 bases at J, leaving 7 bases unmatched. The CDR3 sequence: CASSLGTSGAAYNEQFF. The CDR3 nucleotides read TGTGCCAGCTCACTGGGGACTAGCGGGGCTGCGTACAATGAGCAGTTCTTC.